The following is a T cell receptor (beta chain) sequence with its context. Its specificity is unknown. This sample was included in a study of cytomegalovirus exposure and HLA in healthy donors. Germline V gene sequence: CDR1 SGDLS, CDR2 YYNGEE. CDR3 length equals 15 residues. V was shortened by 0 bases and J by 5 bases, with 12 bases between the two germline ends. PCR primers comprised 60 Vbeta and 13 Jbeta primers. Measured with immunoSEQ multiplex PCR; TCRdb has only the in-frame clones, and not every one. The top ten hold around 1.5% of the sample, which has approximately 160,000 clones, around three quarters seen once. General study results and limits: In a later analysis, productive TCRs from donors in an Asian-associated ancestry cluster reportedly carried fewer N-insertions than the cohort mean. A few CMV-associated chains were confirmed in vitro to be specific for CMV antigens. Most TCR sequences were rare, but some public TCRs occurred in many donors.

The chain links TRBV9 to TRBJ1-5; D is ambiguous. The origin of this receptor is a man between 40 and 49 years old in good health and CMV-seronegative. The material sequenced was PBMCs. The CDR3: CASSVAATSDQPQHF. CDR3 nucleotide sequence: TGTGCCAGCAGCGTAGCTGCTACGTCGGATCAGCCCCAGCATTTT.